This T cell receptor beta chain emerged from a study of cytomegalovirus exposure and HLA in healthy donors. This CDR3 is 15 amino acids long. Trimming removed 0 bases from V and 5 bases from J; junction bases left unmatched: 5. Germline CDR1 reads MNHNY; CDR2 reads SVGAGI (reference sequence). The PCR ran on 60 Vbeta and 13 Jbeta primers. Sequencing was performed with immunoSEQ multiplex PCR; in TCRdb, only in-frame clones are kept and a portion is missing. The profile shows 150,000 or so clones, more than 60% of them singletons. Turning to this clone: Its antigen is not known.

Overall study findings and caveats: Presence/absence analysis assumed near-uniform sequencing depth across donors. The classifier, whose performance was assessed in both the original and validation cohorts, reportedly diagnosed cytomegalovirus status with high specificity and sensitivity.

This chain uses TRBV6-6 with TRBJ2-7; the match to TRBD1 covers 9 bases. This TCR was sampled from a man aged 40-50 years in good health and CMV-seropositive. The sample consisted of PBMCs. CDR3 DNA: TGTGCCAGCAGTTACTCGGGACAGGGAACCCACGAGCAGTACTTC. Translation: CASSYSGQGTHEQYF.